At least ten counts were recorded for the clone carrying this T cell receptor beta chain. Antigen specificity is unknown. With 3 bases removed from V and 3 bases from J, the gap between germline ends came to 4 bases. This CDR3 region has 12 residues. Germline V lookup: CDR1 SGDLS, CDR2 YYNGEE. Arm-PCR with iRepertoire HTBI primers amplified the CDR3 regions for these TCR beta libraries. One entry per CDR3 protein, called by TCRdb with MiXCR from the multiplex PCR reads. The sample lists 350,000 to 550,000 distinct CDR3 sequences, about 15% seen once, with about a sixth in the top ten. This entry belongs to a study of regulatory T cells in long-lasting Graves disease. Study-wide findings and caveats: Patients with persistent disease showed a bias toward TRBV28, TRBJ1-2 and TRBJ2-5. Sharing of public clonotypes was greater in persistent patients (about 2,700) than in new patients (approximately 940).

Described time point: newly diagnosed GD, antithyroid drugs for less than 3 months. Scientists built the TCR library using RNA that was extracted from PBMCs. The sample was also linked to a second study, of T cells in Graves' hyperthyroidism and ophthalmopathy. From that report: The study defined stable Graves' hyperthyroidism as no ophthalmopathy progression within 18 months.

Sequenced here: peripheral blood mononuclear cells (PBMCs), sampled at new diagnosis, from a patient treated with antithyroid drugs. The origin of this receptor is a woman aged 25 to 39 with Graves disease. The rearrangement uses TRBV9 and TRBJ1-3; D is undetermined. CDR3 nucleotide sequence: TGTGCCAGCAGCGAGGTTGGAAACACCATATATTTT. Its translation is CASSEVGNTIYF.